Below, 31 T cell receptor beta chains from the same sample are listed, as sequenced in a study of T-cell memory formation after mild COVID-19 (dated by TCRdb to about 2021). The library relied on 5' RACE. The listed sequencing device is Illumina NovaSeq 6000. The public reads were reprocessed in TCRdb via fastp at Q25 and MiXCR, keeping in-frame beta chains. Each CDR3 protein appears once, grouped with its most common genes and DNA. The table for this sample lists hundreds of thousands of distinct CDR3 sequences; over 15% of them were counted only once. The ten most abundant clones make up more than 8% of the sample. The sequencing input was PBMCs or a T cell subset sorted from them (not recorded which). All receptors derive from an adult woman who had mild COVID-19 (a few samples of this study predate the infection). The sample titles of this study are shuffled in the database, so cell type and time point are left out; the donor was told from shared clones.

This clonotype showed up just a few times. The gene calls are TRBV7-3 and TRBJ1-4; TRBD1 matches 8 bases. The J call may not be correct, given that the DNA end is closer to TRBJ2-2. The V gene's germline CDR1 is SGHTA and CDR2 FQGTGA. The CDR3 runs to 16 residues. CDR3 in amino acids: CASSLPIGTGPEELFF. In DNA, the CDR3 is TGTGCCAGCAGCTTACCCATTGGGACAGGTCCCGAGGAGCTGTTTTTT.

This clonotype was found a few times. The chain combines TRBV29-1 with TRBJ1-4; D is ambiguous. The germline V and J ends were trimmed by 7 bases and 5 bases, with 8 bases remaining between them. Germline V gene sequence: CDR1 SQVTM, CDR2 ANQGSEA. The CDR3 is made up of 11 amino acids. CDR3 residues: CSGGSNEKLFF. The CDR3, as DNA: TGCAGCGGCGGCTCAAATGAAAAACTGTTTTTT.

For the CDR3, the DNA is TGTGCCAGCTGTCTTGGTGAGAACGATGAGCAGTTCTTC. Translated: CASCLGENDEQFF. This rearrangement joins TRBV7-9 to TRBJ2-1; D is unresolved. The V gene lost 8 bases and the J gene lost 8 bases, with 16 bases spanning the gap. Per germline, CDR1 SEHNR and CDR2 FQNEAQ (reference sequence). This CDR3 comprises 13 residues.

This clonotype was counted between two and nine times. The V gene is TRBV4-1, the J gene TRBJ2-5, with 10 bases identical to TRBD2. The CDR3 extends over 17 amino acids. V gave up 4 bases and J gave up 4 bases; unmatched junction bases: 12. Germline V gene data show CDR1 as MGHRA and CDR2 as YSYEKL. The CDR3 DNA follows: TGCGCCAGCAGCCGTAGAATAGCGGGGGGTGGTACAGAGACCCAGTACTTC. It is translated as CASSRRIAGGGTETQYF.

The J gene is TRBJ2-5, the V gene TRBV11-2, with 7 bases matching TRBD2. Trimming took 4 bases from V and 2 from J; bases not matched to a gene: 10. The V gene's germline CDR1 is SGHAT and CDR2 FQNNGV. This CDR3 is 16 amino acids long. The CDR3 sequence: CASSSPSSGVQETQYF. The CDR3 DNA follows: TGTGCCAGCAGCTCCCCCTCTAGCGGAGTGCAAGAGACCCAGTACTTC. The entire variable domain, with the rest obtained from reference TRBV11-2 and TRBJ2-5, is as follows: EAGVAQSPRYKIIEKRQSVAFWCNPISGHATLYWYQQILGQGPKLLIQFQNNGVVDDSQLPKDRFSAERLKGVDSTLKIQPAKLEDSAVYLCASSSPSSGVQETQYFGPGTRLLVL.

In its sample, this clonotype was seen a few times. J is TRBJ2-3 and V is TRBV29-1; tentatively, D is TRBD2 (7 bases). V dropped 4 bases and J dropped 2 bases, with 13 bases sitting between them. This CDR3 is 14 amino acids long. Germline V gives CDR1 SQVTM, CDR2 ANQGSEA. The CDR3 protein is CSVARGAPTDTQYF. For the CDR3, the DNA is TGCAGCGTTGCACGGGGGGCACCCACAGATACGCAGTATTTT.

The V and J genes are TRBV7-2 and TRBJ1-1; 7 bases are a match to TRBD1. The germline CDR1 and CDR2 sequences are SGHTA and FQGNSA. The CDR3 is made up of 13 amino acids. V lost 3 bases to trimming and J lost 11 bases; unmatched junction nucleotides: 9. CDR3 sequence reads: CASSFWQGEGAFF. For the CDR3, the DNA is TGTGCCAGCAGCTTTTGGCAGGGGGAAGGGGCTTTCTTT.

This clonotype has more than one count but fewer than ten. The V and J genes are TRBV5-1 and TRBJ1-5; the D gene is possibly TRBD1 (6 bases). Germline CDR1 is SGHRS and CDR2 is YFSETQ. This CDR3 has 14 residues. Trimming took off 2 bases at V and 1 base at J, with 7 bases between the two ends. As DNA, the CDR3 is TGCGCCAGCAGCTTAACAGGGAGCAATCAGCCCCAGCATTTT. Encoded protein: CASSLTGSNQPQHF.

In this sample, this clonotype turned up a few times. The CDR3 sequence is CASSQVGRTSYGYTF. The CDR3 nucleotides are TGTGCCAGCAGCCAGGTGGGCAGGACGAGCTATGGCTACACCTTC. V is TRBV7-2 and J is TRBJ1-2; D uncertain. V dropped 5 bases and J dropped 4 bases, with 17 bases sitting between them. CDR1 is SGHTA and CDR2 is FQGNSA in the germline V gene. This CDR3 region has 15 residues.

V and J are TRBV30 and TRBJ2-5, with 8 bases that match TRBD1. The CDR3 consists of 13 residues. The J segment lost 3 bases and the V segment lost 5 bases, leaving 5 bases of the junction unmatched. Germline CDR1 is GTSNPN and CDR2 is SVGIG (reference sequence). The CDR3: CAWGTGREETQYF. CDR3 DNA sequence: TGTGCCTGGGGGACAGGTCGAGAAGAGACCCAGTACTTC.

V usage is TRBV7-2 and J usage is TRBJ2-7; D gene unclear. The V gene lost 4 bases and the J gene lost 2 bases, with 18 bases spanning the gap. Germline V gene data show CDR1 as SGHTA and CDR2 as FQGNSA. This CDR3 region has 16 residues. The CDR3 DNA is TGTGCCAGCAGCTCACCATCGGACCGGCCAGCCTACGAGCAGTACTTC. Protein sequence: CASSSPSDRPAYEQYF.

The chain employs TRBV27 and TRBJ2-1, with 11 bases identical to TRBD2. Germline V lookup: CDR1 MNHEY, CDR2 SMNVEV (reference sequence). Unmatched junction bases numbered 6, after V lost 7 bases and J lost 7 bases. The CDR3 extends over 14 amino acids. Here the CDR3 reads CASTLAGGGNEQFF. The CDR3 region has the DNA TGTGCCAGCACATTAGCGGGAGGGGGTAATGAGCAGTTCTTC.

This chain joins TRBV5-6 and TRBJ1-2, with 7 bases fitting TRBD1. Germline V lookup: CDR1 SGHDT, CDR2 YYEEEE. This CDR3 spans 17 amino acids. V lost 4 bases, J lost 0 bases, and 12 bases stayed unmatched. For the CDR3, the DNA is TGTGCCAGCAGCCCCTTGGAGGGACAGATAGCTAACTATGGCTACACCTTC. This codes for CASSPLEGQIANYGYTF.

This clonotype was observed a few times. The V and J genes are TRBV7-9 and TRBJ2-7, with 7 nucleotides matching TRBD1. There are 16 residues in the CDR3. Losses at the gene ends were 4 bases for V and 3 bases for J; bases not matched to a gene: 12. The germline V gene encodes CDR1 SEHNR and CDR2 FQNEAQ (reference sequence). CDR3 nucleotides: TGTGCCAGCAGCTCAGTCGTGGGGGACAGAGGCTACGAGCAGTACTTC. It codes for CASSSVVGDRGYEQYF. Filled out from reference TRBV7-9 and TRBJ2-7, the complete variable domain reads DTGVSQNPRHKITKRGQNVTFRCDPISEHNRLYWYRQTLGQGPEFLTYFQNEAQLEKSRLLSDRFSAERPKGSFSTLEIQRTEQGDSAMYLCASSSVVGDRGYEQYFGPGTRLTVT.

The chain has TRBV18 and TRBJ2-1; TRBD1 is a possible D gene (6 bases). Germline V gene sequence: CDR1 KGHSH, CDR2 LQKENI. Trimming left V 0 bases short and J 7 bases short, with 13 bases between. CDR3 length: 15 residues. CDR3 DNA: TGTGCCAGCTCACCACCGTCTCCAGGGGAAAATGAGCAGTTCTTC. Translated: CASSPPSPGENEQFF.

The genes are TRBV9 and TRBJ2-1; no clear D. V was shortened by 4 bases and J by 12 bases, with 20 bases between the two germline ends. Germline V CDR1 and CDR2: SGDLS, YYNGEE. The CDR3 runs 14 residues. DNA of the CDR3: TGTGCCAGCAGCCCCGCGATCAACGGCCCGCGGCAGTTCTTC. This translates into CASSPAINGPRQFF.

The chain links TRBV5-6 to TRBJ2-2, with 10 bases lining up with TRBD2. Germline CDR1 SGHDT, CDR2 YYEEEE. The CDR3 is made up of 16 amino acids. With V trimmed by 2 bases and J by 6 bases, 7 bases remained unmatched. The CDR3 nucleotides are TGTGCCAGCAGCTTAGACCCAGCGGGAGGGGCCGGGGAGCTGTTTTTT. Translating gives CASSLDPAGGAGELFF.

The chain uses TRBV7-2 and TRBJ2-2; 7 nucleotides line up with TRBD2. The CDR3 sequence is 15 residues long. Germline lookup yields CDR1 SGHTA and CDR2 FQGNSA. The V and J ends lost 5 bases and 5 bases, in that order; junction bases with no gene match: 8. The DNA of the CDR3 is TGTGCCAGCAGCGGCGGGAGTCGGGGGACCGGGGAGCTGTTTTTT. This gives the protein CASSGGSRGTGELFF.

The CDR3 nucleotides read TGCGCCAGCAGCTTCCCCCCCCTAGCGGGGGGGAGCTCCTACAATGAGCAGTTCTTC. Its translation: CASSFPPLAGGSSYNEQFF. This chain uses TRBV5-1 with TRBJ2-1, with 12 bases aligning to TRBD2. Germline assignment: CDR1 SGHRS and CDR2 YFSETQ. The V and J ends lost 2 bases and 0 bases, in that order; junction bases with no gene match: 9. CDR3 length: 19 amino acids.

This clonotype occurred a few times. CDR3 nucleotide sequence: TGTGCCACCAGCAACCTCGGAGCGTCCAGGGCTCTACCCGAAGCTTTCTTT. Protein: CATSNLGASRALPEAFF. The chain joins TRBV15 to TRBJ1-1, with a possible D match to TRBD1 (5 bases). The CDR3 sequence is 17 residues long. Trimming took off 4 bases at V and 8 bases at J, with 26 bases between the two ends. Germline V gene data show CDR1 as LNHNV and CDR2 as YYDKDF (reference sequence).

This clonotype was observed a few times. V usage is TRBV27 and J usage is TRBJ1-1, with TRBD1 as a possible D gene (5 bases). CDR3 length: 15 residues. Per the germline V gene, CDR1 is MNHEY and CDR2 is SMNVEV (reference sequence). Trimming left V 0 bases short and J 10 bases short, with 18 bases between. The CDR3 region is CASSLSMVGDSGAFF. CDR3 in DNA: TGTGCCAGCAGTTTATCTATGGTGGGGGATTCGGGAGCTTTCTTT.

The chain recombines TRBV20-1 with TRBJ1-4; unclear D gene. Germline lookup yields CDR1 DFQATT and CDR2 SNEGSKA (reference sequence). The CDR3 is made up of 13 amino acids. Trimming pared 3 bases from V and 4 bases from J, leaving 9 bases between. CDR3 nucleotide sequence: TGCAGTGCTAGTAGGGATTATAATGAAAAACTGTTTTTT. This codes for CSASRDYNEKLFF.

This clonotype was observed a handful of times. The gene calls are TRBV12-3 or TRBV12-4 and TRBJ1-1; 8 nucleotides align to TRBD1. V lost 7 bases to trimming and J lost 3 bases; unmatched junction nucleotides: 10. This CDR3 has 15 residues. The CDR3 DNA follows: TGTGCCAGCACCCGAGGACAGGGTTTGTACACTGAAGCTTTCTTT. Its translation: CASTRGQGLYTEAFF.

V is TRBV30 and J is TRBJ2-1; D might be TRBD1 or TRBD2, each matching 5 bases. CDR3 size: 12 residues. Trimming shortened V by 3 bases and J by 9 bases, and 12 bases separated the two germline ends. Germline assignment: CDR1 GTSNPN and CDR2 SVGIG (reference sequence). CDR3 DNA: TGTGCCTGGAGAGGAGGAAGGGGTGAGCAGTTCTTC. It translates to CAWRGGRGEQFF.

This clonotype was observed a handful of times. The chain carries TRBV29-1 and TRBJ2-1, with D possibly TRBD2 on 6 matching bases. This CDR3 contains 16 residues. Looked up from germline, CDR1 is SQVTM and CDR2 is ANQGSEA. V lost 6 bases to trimming and J lost 6 bases, with 24 bases between them. Written as DNA, the CDR3 is TGCAGCGTCGCGGGCCAACCGGGACTCCTCGCCAATGAGCAGTTCTTC. Amino acids: CSVAGQPGLLANEQFF.

The chain combines TRBV24-1 with TRBJ2-2; perhaps TRBD1 as D (5 bases). This CDR3 is 15 amino acids long. Trimming removed 7 bases from V and 0 bases from J, with 11 bases in between. Germline V lookup: CDR1 KGHDR, CDR2 SFDVKD. The CDR3 protein is CATSEETANTGELFF. DNA of the CDR3: TGTGCCACCAGCGAGGAGACAGCGAACACCGGGGAGCTGTTTTTT.

The chain carries TRBV9 and TRBJ2-1; 7 bases fit TRBD2. Per germline, CDR1 SGDLS and CDR2 YYNGEE. The length of the CDR3 is 14 residues. V shed 3 bases and J 8 bases; nucleotides not matched to a gene: 8. The CDR3 is CASSEIGGGDEQFF. The DNA of the CDR3 is TGTGCCAGCAGCGAGATAGGCGGGGGTGATGAGCAGTTCTTC.

This rearrangement joins TRBV11-1 to TRBJ2-1, with TRBD2 matching over 14 bases. Unmatched junction bases numbered 10, after V lost 2 bases and J lost 7 bases. Germline CDR1 SGHAT, CDR2 FQDESV (reference sequence). The CDR3 length is 18 residues. Here the CDR3 DNA reads TGTGCCAGCAGCTTAAAGGGACTAGCGGGAGCGTATCGGAATGAGCAGTTCTTC. Amino acids: CASSLKGLAGAYRNEQFF.

J is TRBJ1-1 and V is TRBV7-9, with TRBD1 matching over 8 bases. The CDR3 totals 13 residues. Germline V gene lookup returns CDR1 SEHNR and CDR2 FQNEAQ (reference sequence). V gave up 5 bases and J gave up 4 bases; unmatched junction bases: 3. In DNA form, the CDR3 reads TGTGCCAGCAGCCAGGGACAGGTCACTGAAGCTTTCTTT. Protein: CASSQGQVTEAFF.

V usage is TRBV3-1 and J usage is TRBJ2-2; 8 bases map to TRBD1. Germline V gene data show CDR1 as LGHDT and CDR2 as YNNKEL (reference sequence). The J segment lost 0 bases and the V segment lost 6 bases, leaving 3 bases of the junction unmatched. This CDR3 is 15 amino acids long. The CDR3 DNA sequence: TGTGCCAGCAGACTGACAGGGGCGAACACCGGGGAGCTGTTTTTT. Translating it yields CASRLTGANTGELFF. Variable domain in full (rest from reference TRBV3-1 and TRBJ2-2): DTAVSQTPKYLVTQMGNDKSIKCEQNLGHDTMYWYKQDSKKFLKIMFSYNNKELIINETVPNRFSPKSPDKAHLNLHINSLELGDSAVYFCASRLTGANTGELFFGEGSRLTVL.

The V and J genes are TRBV7-8 and TRBJ1-1; TRBD1 matches at 9 bases. This CDR3 spans 17 amino acids. The V segment lost 4 bases and the J segment 0 bases; nucleotides outside the gene matches: 9. Looked up from germline, CDR1 is SGHVS and CDR2 is FQNEAQ. Here the CDR3 DNA reads TGTGCCAGCAGCTCCATAAACAGGGGGCCGGTGAACACTGAAGCTTTCTTT. It specifies CASSSINRGPVNTEAFF.